This T cell receptor (beta chain) appears in the sequencing data of a study of Ad26.COV2.S vaccination and SARS-CoV-2 variants. Study information: Intramuscular Ad26.COV2.S at 5x10^10 or 1x10^11 viral particles. Findings and caveats of the study: It is possible that the TCR breadth and depth analyses underestimated the total T cell responses. Breadth, reportedly substantial, characterized the spike-specific CD8+ and CD4+ T cell responses after vaccination.

Assay: immunoSEQ multiplex PCR; the TCRdb copy retains only in-frame clones and omits some. Counted here are some 420,000 clones, roughly 90% occurring once; the ten biggest clones make up 3.6%. The V gene end was trimmed by 0 bases and the J gene end by 1 base; junction bases not matched to a gene: 11. This CDR3 has 17 amino acids. The germline V gene encodes CDR1 SQVTM and CDR2 ANQGSEA. Treatment reported: 15 to 20 received Ad26.COV2.S at low or high dose, single or two shots; about five received placebo; per-sample allocation not given. Samples came from day 63 after the first vaccine or placebo injection. SARS-CoV-2 spike from the Wuhan strain was encoded by the vaccine, an Ad26 vector. In regard to this clone: The antigen is undetermined.

The sequence derives from a person between 18 and 65 years old who received the Ad26.COV2.S COVID-19 vaccine or a placebo. The sample was peripheral blood, taken in a trial of Ad26.COV2.S vaccine versus placebo. The chain links TRBV29-1 to TRBJ1-1, with TRBD1 identical over 7 bases. The CDR3: CSVEDRREGQKNTEAFF. In nucleotides, the CDR3 is TGCAGCGTTGAAGATCGAAGGGAGGGACAGAAGAACACTGAAGCTTTCTTT.